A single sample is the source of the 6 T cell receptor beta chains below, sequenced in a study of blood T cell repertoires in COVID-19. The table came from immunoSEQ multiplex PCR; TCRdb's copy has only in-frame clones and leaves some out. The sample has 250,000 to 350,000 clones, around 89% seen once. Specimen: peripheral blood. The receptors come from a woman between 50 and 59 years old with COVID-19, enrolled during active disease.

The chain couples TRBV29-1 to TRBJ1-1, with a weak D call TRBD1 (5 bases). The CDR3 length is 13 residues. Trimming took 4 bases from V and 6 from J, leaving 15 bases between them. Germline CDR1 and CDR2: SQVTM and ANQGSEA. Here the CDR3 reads CSVGAGGVSEAFF. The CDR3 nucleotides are TGCAGCGTTGGGGCCGGGGGGGTCTCTGAAGCTTTCTTT.

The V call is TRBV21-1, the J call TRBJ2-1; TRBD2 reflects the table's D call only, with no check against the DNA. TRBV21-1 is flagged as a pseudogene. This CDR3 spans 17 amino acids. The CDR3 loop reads CASSKALTREGIYEQFF. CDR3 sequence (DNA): TGTGCCAGCAGCAAAGCGCTAACGAGGGAGGGGATATATGAGCAGTTCTTC.

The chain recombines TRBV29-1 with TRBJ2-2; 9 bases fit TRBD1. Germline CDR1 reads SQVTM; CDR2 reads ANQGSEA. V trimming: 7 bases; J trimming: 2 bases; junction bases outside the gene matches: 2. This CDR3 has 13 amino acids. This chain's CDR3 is CSAGQGNTGELFF. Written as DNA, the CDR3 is TGCAGCGCGGGACAGGGTAACACCGGGGAGCTGTTTTTT.

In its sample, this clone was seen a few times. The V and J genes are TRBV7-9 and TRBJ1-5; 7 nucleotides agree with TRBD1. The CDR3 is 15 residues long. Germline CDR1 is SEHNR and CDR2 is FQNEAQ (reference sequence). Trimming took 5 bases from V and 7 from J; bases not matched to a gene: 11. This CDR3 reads CASSPAGGNVQPQHF. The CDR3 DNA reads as TGTGCCAGCAGCCCCGCAGGGGGTAACGTACAGCCCCAGCATTTT.

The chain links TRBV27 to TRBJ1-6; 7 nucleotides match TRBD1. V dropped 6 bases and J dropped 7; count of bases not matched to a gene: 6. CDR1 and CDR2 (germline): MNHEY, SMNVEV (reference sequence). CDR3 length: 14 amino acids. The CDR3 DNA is TGTGCCAGCAGACCCAGGGGGTCCAATTCACCCCTCCACTTT. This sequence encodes CASRPRGSNSPLHF.

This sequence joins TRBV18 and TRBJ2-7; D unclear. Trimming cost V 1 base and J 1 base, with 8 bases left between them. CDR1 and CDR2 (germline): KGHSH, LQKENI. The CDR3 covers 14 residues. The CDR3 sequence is CASSPQATSYEQYF. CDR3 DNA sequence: TGTGCCAGCTCACCACAGGCGACTTCCTACGAGCAGTACTTC.